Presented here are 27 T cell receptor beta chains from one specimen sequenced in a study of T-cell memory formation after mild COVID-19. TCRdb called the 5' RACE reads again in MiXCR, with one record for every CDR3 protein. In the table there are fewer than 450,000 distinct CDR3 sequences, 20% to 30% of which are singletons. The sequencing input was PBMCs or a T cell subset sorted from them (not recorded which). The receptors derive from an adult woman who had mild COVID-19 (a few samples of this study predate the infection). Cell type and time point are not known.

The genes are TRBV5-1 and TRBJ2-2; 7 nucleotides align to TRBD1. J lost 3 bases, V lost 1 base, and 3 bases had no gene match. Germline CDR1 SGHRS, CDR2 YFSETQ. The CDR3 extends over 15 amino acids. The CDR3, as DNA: TGCGCCAGCAGCTTGAGGGGGCATGACACCGGGGAGCTGTTTTTT. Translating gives CASSLRGHDTGELFF.

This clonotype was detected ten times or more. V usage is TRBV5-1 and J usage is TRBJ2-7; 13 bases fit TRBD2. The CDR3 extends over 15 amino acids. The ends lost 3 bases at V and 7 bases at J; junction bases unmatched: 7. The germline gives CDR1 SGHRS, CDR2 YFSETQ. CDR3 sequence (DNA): TGCGCCAGCAGCTACGGACTAGCGGGAGCGAATGAGCAGTACTTC. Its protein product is CASSYGLAGANEQYF.

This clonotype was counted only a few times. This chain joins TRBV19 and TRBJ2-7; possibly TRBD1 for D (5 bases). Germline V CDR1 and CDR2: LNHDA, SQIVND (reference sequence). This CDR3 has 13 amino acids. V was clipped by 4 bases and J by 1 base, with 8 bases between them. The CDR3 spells CASSTRQSYEQYF. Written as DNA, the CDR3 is TGTGCCAGTAGTACCAGACAGTCCTACGAGCAGTACTTC. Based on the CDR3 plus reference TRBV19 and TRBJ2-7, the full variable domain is DGGITQSPKYLFRKEGQNVTLSCEQNLNHDAMYWYRQDPGQGLRLIYYSQIVNDFQKGDIAEGYSVSREKKESFPLTVTSAQKNPTAFYLCASSTRQSYEQYFGPGTRLTVT.

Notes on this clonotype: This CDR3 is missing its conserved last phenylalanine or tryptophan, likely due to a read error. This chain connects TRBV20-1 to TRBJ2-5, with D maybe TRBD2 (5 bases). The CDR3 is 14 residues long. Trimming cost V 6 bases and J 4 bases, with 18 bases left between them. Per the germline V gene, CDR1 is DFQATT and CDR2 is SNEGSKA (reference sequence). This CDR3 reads CSAIHAGRGETQYL. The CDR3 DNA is TGCAGTGCCATCCACGCCGGTCGGGGAGAGACCCAGTACTTA.

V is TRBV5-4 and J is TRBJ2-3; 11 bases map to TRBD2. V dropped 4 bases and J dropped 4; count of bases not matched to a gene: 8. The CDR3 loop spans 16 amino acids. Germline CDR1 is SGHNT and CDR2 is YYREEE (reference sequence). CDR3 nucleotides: TGTGCCAGCAGCCCAACTAGCGGGAGTTATGCAGATACGCAGTATTTT. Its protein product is CASSPTSGSYADTQYF.

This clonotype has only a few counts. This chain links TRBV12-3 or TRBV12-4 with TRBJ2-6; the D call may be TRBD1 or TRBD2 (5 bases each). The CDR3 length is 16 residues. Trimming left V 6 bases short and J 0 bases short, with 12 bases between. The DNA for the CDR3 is TGTGCCAGCAGGCAGGGAGACCACTCTGGGGCCAACGTCCTGACTTTC. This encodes CASRQGDHSGANVLTF.

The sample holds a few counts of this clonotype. CDR3 sequence reads: CASSFGQGFDEQFF. CDR3 in DNA: TGCGCCAGCAGCTTCGGACAGGGCTTCGATGAGCAGTTCTTC. The J gene is TRBJ2-1, the V gene TRBV4-1; 8 positions match TRBD1. J gave up 8 bases and V 5 bases, and 8 bases lay outside the gene matches. Germline-derived CDR1 and CDR2 are MGHRA and YSYEKL. CDR3 length: 14 amino acids.

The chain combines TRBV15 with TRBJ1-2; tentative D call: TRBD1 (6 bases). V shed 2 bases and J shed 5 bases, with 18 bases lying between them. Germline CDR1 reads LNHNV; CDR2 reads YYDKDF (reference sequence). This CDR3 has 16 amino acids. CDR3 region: CATSRRPQGQGYGYTF. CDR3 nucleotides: TGTGCCACCAGCAGAAGGCCCCAGGGGCAGGGGTATGGCTACACCTTC.

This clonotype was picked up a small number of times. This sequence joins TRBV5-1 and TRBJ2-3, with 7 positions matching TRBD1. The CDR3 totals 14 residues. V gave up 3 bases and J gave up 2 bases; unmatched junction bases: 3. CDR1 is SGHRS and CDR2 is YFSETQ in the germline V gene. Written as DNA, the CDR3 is TGCGCCAGCAGCTCCGGGACAGACACAGATACGCAGTATTTT. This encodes CASSSGTDTDTQYF.

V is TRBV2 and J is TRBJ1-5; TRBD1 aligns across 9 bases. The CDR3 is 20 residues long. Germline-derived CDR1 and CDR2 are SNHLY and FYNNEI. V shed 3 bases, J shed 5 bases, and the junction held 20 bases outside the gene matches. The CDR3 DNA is TGTGCCAGCAGTGAGAGCCCTCCCGGGACAGGGAAGAGTGTCGATCAGCCCCAGCATTTT. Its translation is CASSESPPGTGKSVDQPQHF.

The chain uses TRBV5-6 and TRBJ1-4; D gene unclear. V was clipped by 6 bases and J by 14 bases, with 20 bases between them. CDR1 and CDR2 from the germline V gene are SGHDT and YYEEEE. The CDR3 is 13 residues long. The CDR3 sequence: CASTGRPNRLLFF. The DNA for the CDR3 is TGTGCCAGCACGGGTAGGCCGAATCGGTTGCTGTTTTTT.

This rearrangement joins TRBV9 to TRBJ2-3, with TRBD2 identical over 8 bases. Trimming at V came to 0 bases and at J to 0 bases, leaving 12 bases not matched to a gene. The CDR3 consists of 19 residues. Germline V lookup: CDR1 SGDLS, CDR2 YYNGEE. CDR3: CASSVASGGRTGSTDTQYF. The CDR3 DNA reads TGTGCCAGCAGCGTAGCCAGCGGGGGCCGTACTGGGAGCACAGATACGCAGTATTTT. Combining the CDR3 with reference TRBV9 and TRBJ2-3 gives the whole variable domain DSGVTQTPKHLITATGQRVTLRCSPRSGDLSVYWYQQSLDQGLQFLIQYYNGEERAKGNILERFSAQQFPDLHSELNLSSLELGDSALYFCASSVASGGRTGSTDTQYFGPGTRLTVL.

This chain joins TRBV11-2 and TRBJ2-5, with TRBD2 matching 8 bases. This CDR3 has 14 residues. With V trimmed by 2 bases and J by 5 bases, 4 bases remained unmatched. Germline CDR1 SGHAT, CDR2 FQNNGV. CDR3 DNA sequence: TGTGCCAGCAGCTTACAAGCGGGGGTTGAGACCCAGTACTTC. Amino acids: CASSLQAGVETQYF.

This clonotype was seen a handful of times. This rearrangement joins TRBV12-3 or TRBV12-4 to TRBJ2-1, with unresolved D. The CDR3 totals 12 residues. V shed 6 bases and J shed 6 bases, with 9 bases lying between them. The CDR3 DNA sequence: TGTGCCAGCAGGCTCACCGCCAATGAGCAGTTCTTC. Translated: CASRLTANEQFF.

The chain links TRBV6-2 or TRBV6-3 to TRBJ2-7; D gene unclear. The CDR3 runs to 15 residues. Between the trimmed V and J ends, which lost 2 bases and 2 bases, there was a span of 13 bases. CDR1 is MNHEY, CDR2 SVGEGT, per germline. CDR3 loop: CASSYALKGPYEQYF. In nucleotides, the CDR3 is TGTGCCAGCAGTTACGCCCTAAAGGGTCCCTACGAGCAGTACTTC.

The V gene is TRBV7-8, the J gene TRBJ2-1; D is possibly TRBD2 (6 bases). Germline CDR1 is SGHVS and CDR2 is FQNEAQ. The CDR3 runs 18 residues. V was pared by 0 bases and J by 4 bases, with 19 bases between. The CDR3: CASSLARRGPRGYNEQFF. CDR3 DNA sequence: TGTGCCAGCAGCTTAGCGCGGAGGGGACCGAGGGGATACAATGAGCAGTTCTTC.

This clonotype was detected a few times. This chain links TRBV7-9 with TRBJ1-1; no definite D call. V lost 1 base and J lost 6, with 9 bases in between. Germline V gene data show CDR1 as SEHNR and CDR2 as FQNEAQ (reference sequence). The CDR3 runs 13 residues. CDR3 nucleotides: TGTGCCAGCAGCTTAGGGATAACGGCTGAAGCTTTCTTT. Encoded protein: CASSLGITAEAFF.

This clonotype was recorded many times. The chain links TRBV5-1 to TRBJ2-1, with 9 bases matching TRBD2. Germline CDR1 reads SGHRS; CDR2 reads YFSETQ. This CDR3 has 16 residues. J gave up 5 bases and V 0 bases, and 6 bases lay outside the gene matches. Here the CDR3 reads CASSLGLAGRHNEQFF. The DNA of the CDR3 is TGCGCCAGCAGCTTGGGGCTAGCGGGGCGCCACAATGAGCAGTTCTTC.

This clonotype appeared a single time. CDR3 sequence reads: CASRRSWISTDTQYF. The CDR3 nucleotides read TGTGCCAGCAGAAGATCGTGGATTAGCACAGATACGCAGTATTTT. The chain recombines TRBV6-5 with TRBJ2-3; unclear D gene. V gave up 6 bases and J gave up 0 bases, with 13 bases separating them. The CDR3 length is 15 residues. The germline V gene encodes CDR1 MNHEY and CDR2 SVGAGI.

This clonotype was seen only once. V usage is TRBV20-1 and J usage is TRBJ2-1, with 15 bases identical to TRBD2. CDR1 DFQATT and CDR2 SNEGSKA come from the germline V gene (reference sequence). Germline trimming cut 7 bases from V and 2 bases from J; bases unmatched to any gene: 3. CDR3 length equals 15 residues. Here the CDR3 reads CSVGTSGGTYNEQFF. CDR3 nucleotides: TGCAGTGTGGGGACTAGCGGGGGGACCTACAATGAGCAGTTCTTC.

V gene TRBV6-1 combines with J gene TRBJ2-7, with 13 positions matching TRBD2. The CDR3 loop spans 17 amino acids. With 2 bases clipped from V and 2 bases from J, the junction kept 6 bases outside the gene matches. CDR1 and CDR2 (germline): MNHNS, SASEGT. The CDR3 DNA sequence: TGTGCCAGCAGTGAATTGGGACTAGCGGGGACTACCTACGAGCAGTACTTC. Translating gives CASSELGLAGTTYEQYF.

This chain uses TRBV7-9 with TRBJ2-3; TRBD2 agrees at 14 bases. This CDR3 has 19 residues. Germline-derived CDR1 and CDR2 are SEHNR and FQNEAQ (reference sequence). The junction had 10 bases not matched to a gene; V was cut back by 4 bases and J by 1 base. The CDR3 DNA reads TGTGCCAGCAGCTCCGGACTAGCGGGAGGCTACTATGGCACAGATACGCAGTATTTT. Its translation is CASSSGLAGGYYGTDTQYF.

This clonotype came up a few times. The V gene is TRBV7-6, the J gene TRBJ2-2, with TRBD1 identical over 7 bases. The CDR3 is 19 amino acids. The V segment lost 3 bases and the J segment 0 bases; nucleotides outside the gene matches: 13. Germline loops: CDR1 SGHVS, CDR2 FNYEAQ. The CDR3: CASSFPREQGRSNTGELFF. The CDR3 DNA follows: TGTGCCAGCAGCTTCCCCCGCGAACAGGGGCGTTCGAACACCGGGGAGCTGTTTTTT.

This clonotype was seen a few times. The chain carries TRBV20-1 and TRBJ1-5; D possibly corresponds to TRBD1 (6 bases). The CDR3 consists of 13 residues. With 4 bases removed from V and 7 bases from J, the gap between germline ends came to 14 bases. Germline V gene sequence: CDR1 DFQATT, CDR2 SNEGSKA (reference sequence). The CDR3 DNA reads TGCAGTGCTAAAGGGGGAGATCAACAGCCCCAGCATTTT. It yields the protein CSAKGGDQQPQHF.

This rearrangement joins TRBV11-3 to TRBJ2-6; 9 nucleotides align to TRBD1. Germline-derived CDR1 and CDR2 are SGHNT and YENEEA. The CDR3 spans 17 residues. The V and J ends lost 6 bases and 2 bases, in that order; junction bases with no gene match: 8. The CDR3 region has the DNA TGTGCCAGCAGTCCCGTGGGGACAGGGACTGGGGCCAACGTCCTGACTTTC. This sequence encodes CASSPVGTGTGANVLTF. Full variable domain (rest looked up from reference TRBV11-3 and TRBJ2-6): EAGVVQSPRYKIIEKKQPVAFWCNPISGHNTLYWYLQNLGQGPELLIRYENEEAVDDSQLPKDRFSAERLKGVDSTLKIQPAELGDSAVYLCASSPVGTGTGANVLTFGAGSRLTVL.

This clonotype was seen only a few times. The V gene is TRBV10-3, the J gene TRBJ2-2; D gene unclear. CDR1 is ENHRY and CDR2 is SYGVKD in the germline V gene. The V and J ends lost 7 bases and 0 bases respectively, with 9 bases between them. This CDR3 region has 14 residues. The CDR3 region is CAIKELPNTGELFF. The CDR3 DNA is TGTGCCATCAAGGAACTACCGAACACCGGGGAGCTGTTTTTT.

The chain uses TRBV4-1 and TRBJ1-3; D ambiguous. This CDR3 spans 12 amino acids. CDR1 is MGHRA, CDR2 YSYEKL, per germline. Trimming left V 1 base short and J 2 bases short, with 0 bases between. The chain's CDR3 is CASSQAGNTIYF. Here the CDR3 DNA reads TGCGCCAGCAGCCAAGCTGGAAACACCATATATTTT.